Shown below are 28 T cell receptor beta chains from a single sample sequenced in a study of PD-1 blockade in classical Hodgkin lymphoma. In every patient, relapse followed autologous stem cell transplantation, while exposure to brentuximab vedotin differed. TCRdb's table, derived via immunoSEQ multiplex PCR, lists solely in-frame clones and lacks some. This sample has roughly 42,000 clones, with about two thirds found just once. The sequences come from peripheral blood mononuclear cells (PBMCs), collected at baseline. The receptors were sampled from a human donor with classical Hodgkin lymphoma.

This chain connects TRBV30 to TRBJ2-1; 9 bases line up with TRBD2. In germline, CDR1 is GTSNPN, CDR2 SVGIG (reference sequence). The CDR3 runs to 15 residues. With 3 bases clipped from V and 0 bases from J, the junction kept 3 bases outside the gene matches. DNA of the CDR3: TGTGCCTGGAGCCTTAGCGGGGGCTCCTACAATGAGCAGTTCTTC. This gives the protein CAWSLSGGSYNEQFF.

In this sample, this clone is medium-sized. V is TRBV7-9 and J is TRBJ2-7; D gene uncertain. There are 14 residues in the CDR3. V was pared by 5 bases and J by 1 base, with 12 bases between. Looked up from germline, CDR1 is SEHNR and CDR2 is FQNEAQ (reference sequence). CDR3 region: CASSPSERSYEQYF. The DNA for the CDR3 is TGTGCCAGCAGCCCCTCCGAGCGATCCTACGAGCAGTACTTC.

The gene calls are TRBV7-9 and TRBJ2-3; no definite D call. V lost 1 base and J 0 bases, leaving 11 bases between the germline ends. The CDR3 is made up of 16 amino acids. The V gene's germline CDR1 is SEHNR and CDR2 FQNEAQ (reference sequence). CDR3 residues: CASSLGLPPSTDTQYF. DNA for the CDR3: TGTGCCAGCAGCTTAGGACTCCCACCTAGCACAGATACGCAGTATTTT. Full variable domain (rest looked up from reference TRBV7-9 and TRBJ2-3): DTGVSQNPRHKITKRGQNVTFRCDPISEHNRLYWYRQTLGQGPEFLTYFQNEAQLEKSRLLSDRFSAERPKGSFSTLEIQRTEQGDSAMYLCASSLGLPPSTDTQYFGPGTRLTVL.

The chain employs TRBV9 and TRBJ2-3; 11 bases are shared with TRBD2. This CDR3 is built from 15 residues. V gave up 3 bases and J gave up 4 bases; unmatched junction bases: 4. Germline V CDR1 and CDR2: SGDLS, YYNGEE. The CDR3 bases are TGTGCCAGCAGCGCGACTAGCGGGACGTCAGATACGCAGTATTTT. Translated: CASSATSGTSDTQYF.

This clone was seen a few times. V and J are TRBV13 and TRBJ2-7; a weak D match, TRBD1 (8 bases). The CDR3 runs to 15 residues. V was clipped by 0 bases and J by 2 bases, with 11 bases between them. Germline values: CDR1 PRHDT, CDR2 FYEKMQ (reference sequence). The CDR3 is CASSLGTGGAYEQYF. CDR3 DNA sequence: TGTGCCAGCAGCTTAGGTACAGGGGGGGCCTACGAGCAGTACTTC.

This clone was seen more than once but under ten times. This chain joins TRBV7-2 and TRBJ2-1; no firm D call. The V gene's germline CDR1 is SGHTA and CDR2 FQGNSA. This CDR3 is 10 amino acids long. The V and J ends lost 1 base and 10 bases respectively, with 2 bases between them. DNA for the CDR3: TGTGCCAGCAGCTTAGTAGAGCAGTTCTTC. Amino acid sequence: CASSLVEQFF.

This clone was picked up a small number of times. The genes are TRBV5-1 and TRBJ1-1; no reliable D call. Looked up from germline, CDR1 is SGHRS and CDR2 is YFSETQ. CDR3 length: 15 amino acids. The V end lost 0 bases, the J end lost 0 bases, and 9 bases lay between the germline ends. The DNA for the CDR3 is TGCGCCAGCAGCTTGGCTAGCGGCATGAACACTGAAGCTTTCTTT. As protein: CASSLASGMNTEAFF.

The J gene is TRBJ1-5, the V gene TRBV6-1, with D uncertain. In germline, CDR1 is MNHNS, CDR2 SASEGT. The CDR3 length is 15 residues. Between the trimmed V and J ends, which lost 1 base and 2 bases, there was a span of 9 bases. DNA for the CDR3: TGTGCCAGCAGTGAAGTTTCCCCCGGCAATCAGCCCCAGCATTTT. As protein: CASSEVSPGNQPQHF.

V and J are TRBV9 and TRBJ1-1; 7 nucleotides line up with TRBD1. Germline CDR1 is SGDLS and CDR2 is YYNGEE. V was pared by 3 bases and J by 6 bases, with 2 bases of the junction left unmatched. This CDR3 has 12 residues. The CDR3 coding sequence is TGTGCCAGCAGCGCGACAGGGTCTGAAGCTTTCTTT. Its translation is CASSATGSEAFF. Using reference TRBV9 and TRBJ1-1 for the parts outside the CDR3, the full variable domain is DSGVTQTPKHLITATGQRVTLRCSPRSGDLSVYWYQQSLDQGLQFLIQYYNGEERAKGNILERFSAQQFPDLHSELNLSSLELGDSALYFCASSATGSEAFFGQGTRLTVV.

In nucleotides, the CDR3 is TGTGCCAGCAGTTTCTTGGGACTAGCGGGAACGGCGGAAGATACGCAGTATTTT. Its translation: CASSFLGLAGTAEDTQYF. V gene TRBV28 combines with J gene TRBJ2-3; TRBD2 agrees at 13 bases. The V segment lost 3 bases and the J segment 5 bases; nucleotides outside the gene matches: 11. Germline V gives CDR1 MDHEN, CDR2 SYDVKM. The CDR3 has 18 amino acids.

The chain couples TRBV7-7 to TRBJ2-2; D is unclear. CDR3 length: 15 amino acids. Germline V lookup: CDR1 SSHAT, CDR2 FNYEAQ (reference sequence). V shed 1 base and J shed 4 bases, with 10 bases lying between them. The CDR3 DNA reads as TGTGCCAGCAGCTTAGGGATTGGTGGCACCGGGGAGCTGTTTTTT. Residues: CASSLGIGGTGELFF.

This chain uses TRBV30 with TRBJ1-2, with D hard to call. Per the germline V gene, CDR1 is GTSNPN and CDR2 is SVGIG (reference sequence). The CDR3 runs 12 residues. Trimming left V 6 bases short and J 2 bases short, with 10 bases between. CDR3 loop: CACNSDNYGYTF. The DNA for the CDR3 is TGTGCCTGTAACAGCGACAACTATGGCTACACCTTC.

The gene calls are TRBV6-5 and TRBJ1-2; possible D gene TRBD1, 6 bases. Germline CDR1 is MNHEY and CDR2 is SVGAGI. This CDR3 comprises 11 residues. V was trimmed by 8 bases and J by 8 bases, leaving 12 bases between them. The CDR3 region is CASGPGGGYTF. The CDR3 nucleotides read TGTGCCAGCGGACCTGGGGGCGGCTACACCTTC.

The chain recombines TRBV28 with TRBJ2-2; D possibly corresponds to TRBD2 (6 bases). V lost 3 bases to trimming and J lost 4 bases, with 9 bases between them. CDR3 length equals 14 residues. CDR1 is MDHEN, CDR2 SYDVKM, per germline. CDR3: CASSFGGFTGELFF. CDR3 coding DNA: TGTGCCAGCAGTTTTGGAGGGTTCACCGGGGAGCTGTTTTTT. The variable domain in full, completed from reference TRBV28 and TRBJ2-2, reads DVKVTQSSRYLVKRTGEKVFLECVQDMDHENMFWYRQDPGLGLRLIYFSYDVKMKEKGDIPEGYSVSREKKERFSLILESASTNQTSMYLCASSFGGFTGELFFGEGSRLTVL.

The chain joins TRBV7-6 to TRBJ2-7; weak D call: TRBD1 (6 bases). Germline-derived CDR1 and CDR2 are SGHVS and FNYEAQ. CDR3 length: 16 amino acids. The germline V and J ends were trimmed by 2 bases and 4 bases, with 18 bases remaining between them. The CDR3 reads CASSLTTGQPYYEQYF. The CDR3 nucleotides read TGTGCCAGCAGCTTAACGACAGGACAGCCCTATTACGAGCAGTACTTC.

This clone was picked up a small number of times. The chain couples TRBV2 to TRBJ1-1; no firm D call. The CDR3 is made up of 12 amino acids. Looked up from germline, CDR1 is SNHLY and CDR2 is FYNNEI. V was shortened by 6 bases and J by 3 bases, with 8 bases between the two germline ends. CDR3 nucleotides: TGTGCCAGCAGGCCGGGATACACTGAAGCTTTCTTT. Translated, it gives CASRPGYTEAFF.

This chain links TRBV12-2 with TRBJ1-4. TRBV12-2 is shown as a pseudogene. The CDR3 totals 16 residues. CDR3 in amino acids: CASRLRTVATNEKLFF. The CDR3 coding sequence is TGTGCAAGTCGCTTGCGGACGGTTGCGACTAATGAAAAACTGTTTTTT.

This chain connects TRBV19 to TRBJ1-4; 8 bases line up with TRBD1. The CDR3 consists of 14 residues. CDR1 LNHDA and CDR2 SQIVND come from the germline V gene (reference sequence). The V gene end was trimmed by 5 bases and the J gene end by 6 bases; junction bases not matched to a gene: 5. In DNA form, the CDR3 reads TGTGCCAGTAGTTCGGGACAGGAACATGAAAAACTGTTTTTT. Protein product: CASSSGQEHEKLFF. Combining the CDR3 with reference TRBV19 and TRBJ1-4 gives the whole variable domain DGGITQSPKYLFRKEGQNVTLSCEQNLNHDAMYWYRQDPGQGLRLIYYSQIVNDFQKGDIAEGYSVSREKKESFPLTVTSAQKNPTAFYLCASSSGQEHEKLFFGSGTQLSVL.

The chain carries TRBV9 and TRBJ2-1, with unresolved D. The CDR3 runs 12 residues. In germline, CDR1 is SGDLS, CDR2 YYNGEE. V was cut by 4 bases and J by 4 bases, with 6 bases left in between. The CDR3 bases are TGTGCCAGCAGCCATATATACAATGAGCAGTTCTTC. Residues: CASSHIYNEQFF.

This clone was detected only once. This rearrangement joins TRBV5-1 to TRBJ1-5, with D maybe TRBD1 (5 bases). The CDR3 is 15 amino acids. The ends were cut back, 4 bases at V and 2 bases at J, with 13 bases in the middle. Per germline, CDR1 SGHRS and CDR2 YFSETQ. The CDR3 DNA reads TGCGCCAGCAGCAAGGAGGGACCGGGCAATCAGCCCCAGCATTTT. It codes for CASSKEGPGNQPQHF.

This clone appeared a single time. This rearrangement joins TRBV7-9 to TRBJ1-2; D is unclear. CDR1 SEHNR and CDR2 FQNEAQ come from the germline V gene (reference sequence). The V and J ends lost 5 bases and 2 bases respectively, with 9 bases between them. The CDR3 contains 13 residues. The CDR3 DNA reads TGTGCCAGCAGCCCTGAGGTCAACTATGGCTACACCTTC. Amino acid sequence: CASSPEVNYGYTF.

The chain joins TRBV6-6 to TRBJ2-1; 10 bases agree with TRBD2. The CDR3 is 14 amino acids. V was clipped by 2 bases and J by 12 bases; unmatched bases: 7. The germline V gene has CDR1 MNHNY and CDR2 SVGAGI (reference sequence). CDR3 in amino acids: CASSYKRGGLGQFF. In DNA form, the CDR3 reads TGTGCCAGCAGTTACAAGCGGGGGGGCCTAGGGCAGTTCTTC.

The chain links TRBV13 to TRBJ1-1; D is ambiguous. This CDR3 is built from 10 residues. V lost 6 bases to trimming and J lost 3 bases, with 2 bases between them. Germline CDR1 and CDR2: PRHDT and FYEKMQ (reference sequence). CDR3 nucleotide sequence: TGTGCCAGCAGGTACACTGAAGCTTTCTTT. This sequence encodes CASRYTEAFF.

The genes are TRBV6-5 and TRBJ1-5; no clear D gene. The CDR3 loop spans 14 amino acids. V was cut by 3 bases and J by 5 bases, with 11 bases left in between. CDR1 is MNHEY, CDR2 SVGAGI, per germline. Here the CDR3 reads CASSYRGRDQPQHF. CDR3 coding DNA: TGTGCCAGCAGTTATAGAGGAAGAGATCAGCCCCAGCATTTT.

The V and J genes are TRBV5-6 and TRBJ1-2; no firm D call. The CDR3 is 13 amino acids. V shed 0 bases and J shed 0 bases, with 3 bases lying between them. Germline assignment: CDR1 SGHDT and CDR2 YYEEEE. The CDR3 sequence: CASSLGPNYGYTF. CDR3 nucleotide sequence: TGTGCCAGCAGCTTGGGGCCTAACTATGGCTACACCTTC.

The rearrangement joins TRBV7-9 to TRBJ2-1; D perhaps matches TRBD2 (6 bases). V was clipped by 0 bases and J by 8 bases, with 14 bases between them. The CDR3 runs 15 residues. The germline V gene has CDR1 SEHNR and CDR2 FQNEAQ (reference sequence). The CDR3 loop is CASSLAAGFLYEQFF. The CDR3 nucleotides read TGTGCCAGCAGCTTAGCGGCGGGATTTTTGTATGAGCAGTTCTTC.

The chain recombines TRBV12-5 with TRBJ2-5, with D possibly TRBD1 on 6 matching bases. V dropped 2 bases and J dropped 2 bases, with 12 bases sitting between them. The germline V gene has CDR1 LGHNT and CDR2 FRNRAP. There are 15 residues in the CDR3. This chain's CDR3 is CASGLITGSQETQYF. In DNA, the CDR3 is TGTGCTAGTGGTTTGATAACAGGGAGTCAAGAGACCCAGTACTTC.

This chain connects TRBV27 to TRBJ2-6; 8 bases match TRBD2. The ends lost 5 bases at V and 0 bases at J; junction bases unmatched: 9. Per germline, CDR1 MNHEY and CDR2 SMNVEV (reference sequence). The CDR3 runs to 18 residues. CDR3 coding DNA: TGTGCCAGCAGTCCTCGGGGGGGCCTCCCCTCTGGGGCCAACGTCCTGACTTTC. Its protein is CASSPRGGLPSGANVLTF.